This T cell receptor (beta chain) emerged from a study of T cell repertoires in cytomegalovirus infection. Background on the study: Both a matching HLA type and CMV infection were indicated by public TCR beta signatures.

A word on this clonotype: Its matching antigen is unknown.

TCRdb fed the reads into MiXCR, producing one record per CDR3 protein. The sample shows roughly 100,000 distinct CDR3 sequences, about 17% of them seen only once. Study observations and caveats: Cumulative frequency of public TCR beta families picked out carriers of CMV plus the relevant HLA. It was HLA-C-restricted CMV-specific TCR beta clonotypes that dominated the response ex vivo.

This CDR3 has 15 residues. Per germline, CDR1 SGHAT and CDR2 FQNNGV. Trimming removed 1 base at V and 10 bases at J, with 14 bases between. The sample taken for sequencing was PBMCs. The source of this sequence is a human donor in good health (CMV status not recorded). Some clones in this sample may be carry-over from other donors' samples. The chain is built from TRBV11-2 and TRBJ1-6, with D perhaps TRBD1 (5 bases). The CDR3, as DNA: TGTGCCAGCAGCTTAGTTGGGGACCCCAGGTCACCCCTCCACTTT. Translation gives CASSLVGDPRSPLHF. The full variable domain, completed using reference TRBV11-2 and TRBJ1-6, is EAGVAQSPRYKIIEKRQSVAFWCNPISGHATLYWYQQILGQGPKLLIQFQNNGVVDDSQLPKDRFSAERLKGVDSTLKIQPAKLEDSAVYLCASSLVGDPRSPLHFGNGTRLTVT.